This T cell receptor beta chain came from a study of CD8+CD57+ T cells in acquired aplastic anemia. This CDR3 spans 16 amino acids. Trimming removed 1 base from V and 5 bases from J, with 16 bases in between. Germline loops: CDR1 SEHNR, CDR2 FQNEAQ (reference sequence). Genomic DNA templated the TCR beta VDJ and CDR3 profiling. MiXCR, applied by TCRdb to the reads, yields one record per CDR3 protein. Among about 210,000 distinct CDR3 sequences listed, around 63% were seen once. This clonotype was recorded at least ten times. The gene calls are TRBV7-9 and TRBJ2-3; D perhaps matches TRBD2 (6 bases). The sample was sorted CD4+, CD8+, or CD8+CD57+ T cells (not recorded which) from PBMCs. The receptor comes from a human donor in good health. CDR3 protein: CASSLGEAGSGDTQYF. The CDR3 DNA sequence: TGTGCCAGCAGCTTAGGGGAGGCGGGCTCGGGAGATACGCAGTATTTT. The whole variable domain, filled in from reference TRBV7-9 and TRBJ2-3, reads DTGVSQNPRHKITKRGQNVTFRCDPISEHNRLYWYRQTLGQGPEFLTYFQNEAQLEKSRLLSDRFSAERPKGSFSTLEIQRTEQGDSAMYLCASSLGEAGSGDTQYFGPGTRLTVL.